This TCR beta chain was recovered during a study of T cells in women clearing cervical HPV infection. The protocol was immunoSEQ multiplex PCR, while the TCRdb copy is restricted to in-frame clones and leaves out a portion. The sample's table shows approximately 30,000 clones. Trimming pared 0 bases from V and 1 base from J, leaving 6 bases between. This CDR3 region has 14 residues. CDR1 and CDR2 from the germline V gene are MGHDK and SYGVNS. Remarks on this clone: The read falls 3 residues short of the CDR3 end, and the missing part is taken from the germline J gene.

The source material was blood buffy coat. The receptor comes from a woman between 18 and 69 years old with a cervical HPV16 infection that either progressed to CIN3+ or cleared (not recorded which). The gene calls are TRBV25-1 and TRBJ2-5; D is possibly TRBD1 (5 bases). The CDR3 loop is CASSEYTGQETQYF. CDR3 bases read: TGTGCCAGCAGTGAATATACAGGCCAAGAGACC.